The clone carrying this TCR beta chain was detected ten times or more. The data were taken from a study of T cells in Graves' hyperthyroidism and ophthalmopathy. The CDR3 has 15 amino acids. V was trimmed by 9 bases and J by 0 bases, leaving 16 bases between them. The V gene's germline CDR1 is SGHTA and CDR2 FQGNSA. Uncontrolled infection, other autoimmune disease, pregnancy or lactation excluded patients. What was amplified from RNA transcripts were TCR beta CDR3 regions. TCR CDR3 regions were first amplified by RT-PCR with HTBI primers. Each CDR3 protein is one row after TCRdb ran MiXCR on the multiplex PCR reads. The sample lists approximately 300,000 distinct CDR3 sequences; 16% were seen once.

V gene TRBV7-2 combines with J gene TRBJ2-3; TRBD2 might be the D (6 bases). This receptor was taken from a man aged 30 to 45 with Graves' hyperthyroidism. The sequencing input was blood. The CDR3 spells CASTGVGWSTDTQYF. CDR3 nucleotide sequence: TGTGCCAGTACGGGGGTGGGCTGGAGCACAGATACGCAGTATTTT.